This T cell receptor beta chain was documented in a study of cytomegalovirus exposure and HLA in healthy donors. PCR primers comprised 60 Vbeta and 13 Jbeta primers. This table comes from immunoSEQ multiplex PCR, and its TCRdb copy is limited to in-frame clones, with some not included. Of roughly 120,000 clones listed, 75% to 85% are singletons. Sequencing was done on a sample of PBMCs. The sequence was collected from a man aged 25 to 45 in good health and CMV-seropositive.

The CDR3 loop is CASSARLALTTYEQYF. The CDR3 bases are TGTGCCAGCAGCGCAAGACTAGCATTAACGACCTACGAGCAGTACTTC. V and J are TRBV7-2 and TRBJ2-7; the match to TRBD2 covers 7 bases. J gave up 2 bases and V 5 bases, and 12 bases lay outside the gene matches. Germline CDR1 and CDR2: SGHTA and FQGNSA. The CDR3 extends over 16 amino acids.